This TCR beta chain was captured by sequencing in a study of T cell changes during pregnancy in multiple sclerosis. The data were produced by immunoSEQ multiplex PCR, yet TCRdb's version contains in-frame clones alone and is incomplete. The sample has some 68,000 clones, about 91% seen once. CDR1 is LGHNA, CDR2 YSLEER, per germline. V was clipped by 5 bases and J by 1 base; unmatched bases: 4. This CDR3 is 15 amino acids long. This TCR was sampled from a female donor in good health, enrolled as a control in a pregnancy study. The specimen comprised peripheral blood, sampled in the second trimester of pregnancy. The chain recombines TRBV4-3 with TRBJ2-2; the match to TRBD1 covers 7 bases. In DNA form, the CDR3 reads TGCGCCAGCAGCTCCGGACAGGAGAACACCGGGGAGCTGTTTTTT. Encoded protein: CASSSGQENTGELFF.